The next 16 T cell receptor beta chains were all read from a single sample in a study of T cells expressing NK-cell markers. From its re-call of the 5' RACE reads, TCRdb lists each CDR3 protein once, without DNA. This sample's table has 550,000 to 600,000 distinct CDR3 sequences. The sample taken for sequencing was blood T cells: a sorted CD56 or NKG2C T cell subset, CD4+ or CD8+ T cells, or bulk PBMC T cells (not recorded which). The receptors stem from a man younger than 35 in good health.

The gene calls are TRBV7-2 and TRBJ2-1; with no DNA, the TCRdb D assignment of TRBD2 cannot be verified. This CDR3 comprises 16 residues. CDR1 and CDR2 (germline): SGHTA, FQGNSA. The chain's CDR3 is CASSSRTSGRIDEQFF.

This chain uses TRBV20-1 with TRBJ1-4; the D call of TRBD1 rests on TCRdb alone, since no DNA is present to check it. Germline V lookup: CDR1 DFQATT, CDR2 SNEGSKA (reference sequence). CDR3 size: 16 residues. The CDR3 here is CSARVAGGRGNEKLFF.

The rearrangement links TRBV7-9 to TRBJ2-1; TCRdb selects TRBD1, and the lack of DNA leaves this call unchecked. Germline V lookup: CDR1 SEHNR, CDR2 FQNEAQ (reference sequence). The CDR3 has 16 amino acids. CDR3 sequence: CASSYLGRFHSNEQFF. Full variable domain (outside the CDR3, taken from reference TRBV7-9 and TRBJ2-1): DTGVSQNPRHKITKRGQNVTFRCDPISEHNRLYWYRQTLGQGPEFLTYFQNEAQLEKSRLLSDRFSAERPKGSFSTLEIQRTEQGDSAMYLCASSYLGRFHSNEQFFGPGTRLTVL.

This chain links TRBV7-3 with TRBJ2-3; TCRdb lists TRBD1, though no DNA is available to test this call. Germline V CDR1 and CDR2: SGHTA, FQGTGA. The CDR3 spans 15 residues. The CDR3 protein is CASSSGTFITDTQYF.

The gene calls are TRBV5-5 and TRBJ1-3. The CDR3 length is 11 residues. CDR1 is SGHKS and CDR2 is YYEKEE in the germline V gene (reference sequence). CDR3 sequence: CASSSINTIYF.

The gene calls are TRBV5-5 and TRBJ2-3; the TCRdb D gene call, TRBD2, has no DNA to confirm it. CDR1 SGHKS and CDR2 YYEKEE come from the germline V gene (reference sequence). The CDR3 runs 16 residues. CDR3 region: CASSLSAGVITDTQYF.

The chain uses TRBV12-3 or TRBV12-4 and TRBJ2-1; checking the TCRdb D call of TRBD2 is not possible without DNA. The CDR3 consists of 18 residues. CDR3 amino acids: CASRAGTSGSNSYNEQFF.

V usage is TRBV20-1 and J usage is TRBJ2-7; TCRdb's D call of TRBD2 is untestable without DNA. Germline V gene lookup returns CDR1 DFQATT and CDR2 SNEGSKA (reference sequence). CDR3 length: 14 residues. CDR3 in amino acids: CSAPRLAGLYEQYF.

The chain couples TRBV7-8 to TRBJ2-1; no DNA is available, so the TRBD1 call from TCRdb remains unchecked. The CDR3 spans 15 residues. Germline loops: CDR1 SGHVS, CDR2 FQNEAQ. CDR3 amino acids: CASSFRAPGYNEQFF.

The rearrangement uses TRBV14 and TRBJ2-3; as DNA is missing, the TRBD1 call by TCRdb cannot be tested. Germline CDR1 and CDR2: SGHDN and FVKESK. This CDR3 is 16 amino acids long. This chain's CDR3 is CASSQETGLSTDTQYF.

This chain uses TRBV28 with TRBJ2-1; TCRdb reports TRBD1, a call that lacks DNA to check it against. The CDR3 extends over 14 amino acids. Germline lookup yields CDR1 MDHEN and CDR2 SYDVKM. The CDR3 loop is CASSLGGSRDEQFF.

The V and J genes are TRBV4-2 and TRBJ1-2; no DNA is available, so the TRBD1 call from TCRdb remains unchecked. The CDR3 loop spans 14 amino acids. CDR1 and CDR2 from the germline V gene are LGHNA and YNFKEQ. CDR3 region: CASSSGRAPDGYTF.

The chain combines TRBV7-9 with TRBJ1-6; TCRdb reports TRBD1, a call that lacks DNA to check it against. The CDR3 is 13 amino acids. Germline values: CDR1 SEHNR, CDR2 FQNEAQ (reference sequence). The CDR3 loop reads CASSLPQGIVLHF. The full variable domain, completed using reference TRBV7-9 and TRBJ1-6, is DTGVSQNPRHKITKRGQNVTFRCDPISEHNRLYWYRQTLGQGPEFLTYFQNEAQLEKSRLLSDRFSAERPKGSFSTLEIQRTEQGDSAMYLCASSLPQGIVLHFGNGTRLTVT.

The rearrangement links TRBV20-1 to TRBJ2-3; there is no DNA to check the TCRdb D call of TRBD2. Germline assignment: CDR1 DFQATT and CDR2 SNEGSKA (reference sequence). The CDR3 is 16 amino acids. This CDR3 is CSARVPGRAVLVTQYF.

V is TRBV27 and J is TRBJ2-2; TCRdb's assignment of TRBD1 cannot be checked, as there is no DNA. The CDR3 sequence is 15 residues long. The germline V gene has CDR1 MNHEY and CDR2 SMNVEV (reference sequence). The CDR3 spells CASSFYRGNTGELFF.

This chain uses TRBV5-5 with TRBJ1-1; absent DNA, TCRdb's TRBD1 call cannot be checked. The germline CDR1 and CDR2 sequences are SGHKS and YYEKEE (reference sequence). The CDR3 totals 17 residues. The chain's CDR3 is CASSLWDRTSLGTEAFF.